These T cell receptor beta chains were read from a single sample in a study of OX40 agonist ivuxolimab in advanced cancers. Measured with immunoSEQ multiplex PCR; TCRdb has only the in-frame clones, and not every one. The sample has tens of thousands of clones; over 80% are singletons. Sequenced here: CD4+ or CD8+ T cells sorted from blood, sampled in a trial of the OX40 agonist ivuxolimab. The receptors were gathered from an adult with an advanced solid tumor such as melanoma, head and neck, liver or kidney cancer. Both conserved end residues are part of each CDR3. The order of the fields is J gene, D gene, V gene, CDR3 protein. D genes are given only for firm matches.

>TRBJ1-3|.|TRBV27
CASSSGTYSGNTIYF
>TRBJ2-1|TRBD2|TRBV7-2
CASSLTSGRDYNEQFF
>TRBJ2-1|.|TRBV19
CASSIAGVVNEQFF
>TRBJ2-3|.|TRBV7-9
CASSLDGRTDTQYF
>TRBJ1-1|.|TRBV14
CASSLTLNTEAFF
>TRBJ2-5|.|TRBV30
CAWSVSGQNPPRTQYF
>TRBJ2-2|.|TRBV25-1
CASSANRDTGELFF
>TRBJ1-5|.|TRBV27
CASTAGRPRGQPQHF
>TRBJ2-5|TRBD2|TRBV7-6
CASSLQRGGAETQYF
>TRBJ2-2|TRBD2|TRBV7-3
CASSLIAGVGGELFF
>TRBJ2-7|TRBD2|TRBV7-3
CASSRRAGGPNEQYF
>TRBJ2-5|TRBD1|TRBV5-4
CASSLQLRDRLMYQETQYF
>TRBJ2-2|.|TRBV7-2
CASSLIRGTRDTGELFF
>TRBJ2-1|TRBD1|TRBV7-9
CASSLGQPGNEQFF
>TRBJ1-1|.|TRBV9
CASSRGSRAFF
>TRBJ1-1|.|TRBV5-1
CASSFSVNTEAFF
>TRBJ2-3|.|TRBV7-2
CASSLRGSTDTQYF
>TRBJ2-7|.|TRBV5-5
CASSLTSTTYEQYF
>TRBJ2-7|.|TRBV18
CASSTGSGSYEQYF
>TRBJ2-7|.|TRBV7-2
CASSLGDGGLTYEQYF
>TRBJ1-4|TRBD1|TRBV9
CASSEQGAREKLFF
>TRBJ2-6|.|TRBV18
CASSPPYLSGANVLTF
>TRBJ2-2|TRBD2|TRBV28
CASSKALAGANGELFF
>TRBJ1-2|.|TRBV6-1
CASSDLYGYTF
>TRBJ1-5|.|TRBV6-5
CASSYSSRGSNQPQHF
>TRBJ2-3|TRBD2|TRBV12-5
CASGLVPGTSGSESTDTQYF
>TRBJ2-3|TRBD2|TRBV19
CASSTGTSGSGGTDTQYF
>TRBJ2-2|.|TRBV19
CASSIVAMNTGELFF
>TRBJ2-5|.|TRBV19
CASSISGSPWTQYF
>TRBJ1-1|.|TRBV2
CASSEEGSATEAFF
>TRBJ2-7|.|TRBV7-2
CASSLRNGVGEQYF
>TRBJ1-1|.|TRBV30
CAWSLAPGTEAFF
>TRBJ2-4|.|TRBV7-3
CASSSPGYF
>TRBJ2-5|.|TRBV7-6
CASSPTTAQETQYF
>TRBJ2-2|.|TRBV19
CASRPRLDWGDTGELFF
>TRBJ2-1|TRBD1|TRBV5-1
CASSSKTGEYNEQFF
>TRBJ2-2|.|TRBV5-6
CASSSRTYPRLPGPGELFF
>TRBJ2-1|.|TRBV28
CASSRRLLGGREQFF
>TRBJ2-2|TRBD1|TRBV5-6
CASIRQGVNTGELFF
>TRBJ1-6|.|TRBV4-3
CASSQGTAATSSYNSPLHF
>TRBJ2-2|.|TRBV28
CASSQGGTGELFF
>TRBJ2-1|TRBD1|TRBV5-4
CASEERGGRYNEQFF
>TRBJ1-1|.|TRBV6-5
CASSYSGEPWAFF
>TRBJ1-1|.|TRBV19
CASSRGVNTEAFF
>TRBJ2-2|.|TRBV27
CASRKIYTGELFF
>TRBJ2-1|.|TRBV7-3
CASSLARTTLGEQFF
>TRBJ1-4|TRBD1|TRBV18
CASSRDRDNEKLFF
>TRBJ2-7|.|TRBV6-4
CALQGGQTYYEQYF